These 31 T cell receptor beta chains were all obtained from the same sample, sequenced in a study of T cell responses to AZD1222 COVID-19 vaccine. Some clones are missing from TCRdb's copy, which holds only in-frame ones; the method was immunoSEQ multiplex PCR. The table records approximately 89,000 clones, more than 70% of them present only once. The source was peripheral blood, collected on day 0 of AZD1222 vaccination. The receptors shown here come from an adult in good health.

The V gene is TRBV6-2 or TRBV6-3, the J gene TRBJ2-7; possibly TRBD1 or TRBD2 for D (5 bases each). The germline V and J ends were trimmed by 6 bases and 0 bases, with 12 bases remaining between them. The CDR3 consists of 14 residues. Per the germline V gene, CDR1 is MNHEY and CDR2 is SVGEGT. The CDR3 DNA sequence: TGTGCCAGCAGCCACCCAGGGAGCTCCTACGAGCAGTACTTC. Its protein is CASSHPGSSYEQYF.

The chain employs TRBV3-1 (or the pseudogene TRBV3-2) and TRBJ2-1; no definite D call. Looked up from germline, CDR1 is LGHDT and CDR2 is YNNKEL (reference sequence). V gave up 1 base and J gave up 9 bases, with 7 bases separating them. The CDR3 runs 12 residues. CDR3 sequence reads: CASSQVFGEQFF. The DNA for the CDR3 is TGTGCCAGCAGCCAAGTATTCGGTGAGCAGTTCTTC.

This clone turned up a few times. This chain uses TRBV5-8 with TRBJ2-3, with 7 bases matching TRBD1. V trimming: 0 bases; J trimming: 5 bases; junction bases outside the gene matches: 9. CDR1 is SGHTS, CDR2 YDEGEE, per germline. There are 16 residues in the CDR3. DNA of the CDR3: TGTGCCAGCAGCTTGGGGGCAGGGGGTTGGAAAGATACGCAGTATTTT. It encodes CASSLGAGGWKDTQYF.

The rearrangement joins TRBV28 to TRBJ2-2, with a possible D match to TRBD1 (6 bases). The CDR3 runs to 15 residues. Germline CDR1 is MDHEN and CDR2 is SYDVKM. The V end lost 5 bases, the J end lost 7 bases, and 17 bases lay between the germline ends. The CDR3 DNA is TGTGCCAGCAGTATCACATACAGGGTTGGCGGGGAGCTGTTTTTT. Protein: CASSITYRVGGELFF. Full variable domain (rest looked up from reference TRBV28 and TRBJ2-2): DVKVTQSSRYLVKRTGEKVFLECVQDMDHENMFWYRQDPGLGLRLIYFSYDVKMKEKGDIPEGYSVSREKKERFSLILESASTNQTSMYLCASSITYRVGGELFFGEGSRLTVL.

The rearrangement links TRBV6-2 or TRBV6-3 to TRBJ2-3; 7 nucleotides line up with TRBD1. Germline V CDR1 and CDR2: MNHEY, SVGEGT. There are 14 residues in the CDR3. J gave up 2 bases and V 5 bases, and 4 bases lay outside the gene matches. For the CDR3, the DNA is TGTGCCAGCAGTCCACAGGGGCCCACAGATACGCAGTATTTT. Translation gives CASSPQGPTDTQYF.

The genes are TRBV27 and TRBJ1-6, with D uncertain. The V end lost 0 bases, the J end lost 7 bases, and 4 bases lay between the germline ends. Germline CDR1 and CDR2: MNHEY and SMNVEV (reference sequence). This CDR3 contains 13 residues. The CDR3 DNA reads as TGTGCCAGCAGTTTATCCCAGAATTCACCCCTCCACTTT. Its protein product is CASSLSQNSPLHF.

The rearrangement links TRBV3-1 (or the pseudogene TRBV3-2) to TRBJ2-6; D is unresolved. CDR1 and CDR2 from the germline V gene are LGHDT and YNNKEL (reference sequence). V lost 7 bases to trimming and J lost 3 bases, with 10 bases between them. The CDR3 has 14 amino acids. The CDR3 here is CASTDWFGANVLTF. The CDR3 bases are TGTGCCAGCACCGACTGGTTTGGGGCCAACGTCCTGACTTTC.

The chain has TRBV29-1 and TRBJ2-7; D is ambiguous. The CDR3 runs 12 residues. Per the germline V gene, CDR1 is SQVTM and CDR2 is ANQGSEA. Trimming left V 3 bases short and J 0 bases short, with 6 bases between. The CDR3, as DNA: TGCAGCGTTGAGATGAGCTCCTACGAGCAGTACTTC. Its protein product is CSVEMSSYEQYF.

The rearrangement joins TRBV30 to TRBJ1-2; no clear D. The CDR3 is made up of 12 amino acids. CDR1 and CDR2 (germline): GTSNPN, SVGIG (reference sequence). V was pared by 2 bases and J by 7 bases, with 11 bases between. The CDR3 DNA sequence: TGTGCCTGGAGTATGACGGGCCGTGGCTACACCTTC. This encodes CAWSMTGRGYTF.

CDR3 nucleotide sequence: TGTGCCAGTAGTATAGATAACGGATACGAGCAGTACTTC. This codes for CASSIDNGYEQYF. The chain uses TRBV19 and TRBJ2-7; the D is unclear. This CDR3 has 13 amino acids. The germline gives CDR1 LNHDA, CDR2 SQIVND (reference sequence). The V end lost 0 bases, the J end lost 4 bases, and 7 bases lay between the germline ends.

This clone came up once. The chain employs TRBV7-9 and TRBJ1-1, with D hard to call. The CDR3 consists of 13 residues. Germline V gene data show CDR1 as SEHNR and CDR2 as FQNEAQ (reference sequence). The V end lost 1 base, the J end lost 8 bases, and 11 bases lay between the germline ends. The CDR3 DNA reads as TGTGCCAGCAGCTTAGTGAGGTTGGGCGAAGCTTTCTTT. The encoded protein is CASSLVRLGEAFF.

The gene calls are TRBV4-2 and TRBJ1-5, with 7 bases that match TRBD1. This CDR3 region has 14 residues. The V segment lost 4 bases and the J segment 7 bases; nucleotides outside the gene matches: 7. Germline V CDR1 and CDR2: LGHNA, YNFKEQ. This CDR3 is CASSRGTEEQPQHF. The CDR3 DNA is TGTGCCAGCAGCCGCGGGACAGAAGAACAGCCCCAGCATTTT.

The chain joins TRBV29-1 to TRBJ1-2; no clear D. Trimming cost V 4 bases and J 8 bases, with 11 bases left between them. This CDR3 is built from 11 residues. The V gene's germline CDR1 is SQVTM and CDR2 ANQGSEA. CDR3 nucleotide sequence: TGCAGCGTTGTGTGGGCCGGGGGCTACACCTTC. Translation: CSVVWAGGYTF.

In its sample, this clone was seen a few times. The chain has TRBV5-1 and TRBJ1-4; 10 bases are a match to TRBD1. J lost 7 bases, V lost 3 bases, and 12 bases had no gene match. Germline loops: CDR1 SGHRS, CDR2 YFSETQ. The CDR3 runs 17 residues. The DNA of the CDR3 is TGCGCCAGCAGCTCCCGAACCAGACAGGGGGCTGGTGAAAAACTGTTTTTT. Its translation: CASSSRTRQGAGEKLFF.

Only one count was recorded for this clone. V is TRBV4-3 and J is TRBJ2-2; 7 bases are shared with TRBD1. V lost 4 bases to trimming and J lost 4 bases; unmatched junction nucleotides: 6. Per germline, CDR1 LGHNA and CDR2 YSLEER. The CDR3 is made up of 15 amino acids. As DNA, the CDR3 is TGCGCCAGCAGCCCTAGGACAGGCTCCACCGGGGAGCTGTTTTTT. This encodes CASSPRTGSTGELFF.

The chain links TRBV5-4 to TRBJ1-2; 8 bases are shared with TRBD1. Trimming removed 5 bases from V and 7 bases from J; junction bases left unmatched: 1. The CDR3 is 11 amino acids. Germline loops: CDR1 SGHNT, CDR2 YYREEE (reference sequence). The CDR3 spells CASSGQGGYTF. CDR3 nucleotide sequence: TGTGCCAGCAGTGGACAGGGTGGCTACACCTTC.

The CDR3 coding sequence is TGTGCCACCAGCCGGCAGAAGAGCGGGGGGCAAGAGACGCAGTATTTT. Protein: CATSRQKSGGQETQYF. The chain employs TRBV15 and TRBJ2-3, with 9 nucleotides matching TRBD2. J lost 9 bases, V lost 5 bases, and 15 bases had no gene match. The CDR3 extends over 16 amino acids. Germline CDR1 reads LNHNV; CDR2 reads YYDKDF (reference sequence).

The chain couples TRBV2 to TRBJ1-4, with D uncertain. The germline gives CDR1 SNHLY, CDR2 FYNNEI. Trimming pared 6 bases from V and 5 bases from J, leaving 16 bases between. This CDR3 comprises 15 residues. Here the CDR3 DNA reads TGTGCCAGCAGACGAGGAGCCAGACAAAATGAAAAACTGTTTTTT. Amino acids: CASRRGARQNEKLFF.

The chain carries TRBV2 and TRBJ1-2; 9 bases fit TRBD1. The V and J ends lost 4 bases and 7 bases, in that order; junction bases with no gene match: 13. There are 16 residues in the CDR3. From germline, CDR1 is SNHLY and CDR2 FYNNEI. CDR3 region: CASSGAGTGRVGGYTF. CDR3 DNA sequence: TGTGCCAGCAGTGGGGCAGGGACAGGGCGAGTCGGTGGCTACACCTTC.

This chain links TRBV30 with TRBJ1-5; D not resolved. Germline V gene lookup returns CDR1 GTSNPN and CDR2 SVGIG (reference sequence). V lost 0 bases and J 6 bases, leaving 9 bases between the germline ends. The CDR3 is 13 amino acids. This CDR3 is CAWSVSWGQPQHF. The DNA of the CDR3 is TGTGCCTGGAGTGTTTCATGGGGTCAGCCCCAGCATTTT. The complete variable domain, with remaining parts taken from reference TRBV30 and TRBJ1-5, reads SQTIHQWPATLVQPVGSPLSLECTVEGTSNPNLYWYRQAAGRGLQLLFYSVGIGQISSEVPQNLSASRPQDRQFILSSKKLLLSDSGFYLCAWSVSWGQPQHFGDGTRLSIL.

The CDR3 coding sequence is TGTGCCAGCAGCTTAGGGGGGACAGCTAAGGGCTACACCTTC. It translates to CASSLGGTAKGYTF. V usage is TRBV11-2 and J usage is TRBJ1-2; 7 positions match TRBD1. The CDR3 runs to 14 residues. Trimming removed 1 base from V and 8 bases from J; junction bases left unmatched: 7. Germline CDR1 SGHAT, CDR2 FQNNGV.

The chain is built from TRBV9 and TRBJ1-2; D gene unclear. Trimming removed 0 bases from V and 1 base from J, with 10 bases in between. CDR1 and CDR2 from the germline V gene are SGDLS and YYNGEE. The CDR3 contains 15 residues. The DNA for the CDR3 is TGTGCCAGCAGCGTAGCCCAGGTCGGTAACTATGGCTACACCTTC. This codes for CASSVAQVGNYGYTF.

This clone occurred a few times. The chain recombines TRBV14 with TRBJ2-3, with D tentatively TRBD2 (7 bases). Germline CDR1 SGHDN, CDR2 FVKESK. Deletions cut 0 bases from V and 5 bases from J, with 12 bases between. This CDR3 is built from 15 residues. The CDR3 region has the DNA TGTGCCAGCAGCCAAGAAGGGGGGGCCAAAGATACGCAGTATTTT. This encodes CASSQEGGAKDTQYF.

This chain uses TRBV5-1 with TRBJ1-1, with 9 bases lining up with TRBD1. J was trimmed by 4 bases and V by 4 bases; bases with no gene match: 8. The CDR3 sequence is 15 residues long. In germline, CDR1 is SGHRS, CDR2 YFSETQ. This CDR3 reads CASSDAQGAGTEAFF. CDR3 DNA: TGCGCCAGCAGCGATGCACAGGGGGCCGGCACTGAAGCTTTCTTT. The variable domain in full, with the rest retrieved from reference TRBV5-1 and TRBJ1-1, is KAGVTQTPRYLIKTRGQQVTLSCSPISGHRSVSWYQQTPGQGLQFLFEYFSETQRNKGNFPGRFSGRQFSNSRSEMNVSTLELGDSALYLCASSDAQGAGTEAFFGQGTRLTVV.

The chain has TRBV19 and TRBJ1-3; 8 bases map to TRBD1. CDR1 is LNHDA and CDR2 is SQIVND in the germline V gene (reference sequence). This CDR3 region has 15 residues. The V and J ends lost 4 bases and 7 bases, in that order; junction bases with no gene match: 9. This chain's CDR3 is CASSTTGGLRNTIYF. The CDR3 DNA is TGTGCCAGTAGTACTACAGGGGGGCTAAGGAACACCATATATTTT.

The chain recombines TRBV13 with TRBJ1-6; D call uncertain. CDR1 is PRHDT, CDR2 FYEKMQ, per germline (reference sequence). The CDR3 loop spans 20 amino acids. V gave up 6 bases and J gave up 0 bases, with 24 bases separating them. DNA of the CDR3: TGTGCCAGCAGAGCCAACCCATCCTCCTCGTTCAGCTCCTATAATTCACCCCTCCACTTT. Encoded protein: CASRANPSSSFSSYNSPLHF.

This chain joins TRBV14 and TRBJ2-3; D gene ambiguous. V shed 1 base and J shed 11 bases, with 16 bases lying between them. The CDR3 is 14 amino acids. Germline V gene sequence: CDR1 SGHDN, CDR2 FVKESK. CDR3 DNA: TGTGCCAGCAGCCAAGGTGGCAGCCCCTTGGGGCAGTATTTT. As protein: CASSQGGSPLGQYF.

The chain employs TRBV18 and TRBJ2-2; perhaps TRBD1 as D (6 bases). The V end lost 3 bases, the J end lost 6 bases, and 17 bases lay between the germline ends. Germline CDR1 and CDR2: KGHSH and LQKENI. This CDR3 has 16 amino acids. The CDR3 spells CASSPPGQPGAGELFF. In DNA form, the CDR3 reads TGTGCCAGCTCACCCCCCGGACAGCCTGGCGCCGGGGAGCTGTTTTTT.

The chain couples TRBV19 to TRBJ1-3; D not resolved. With 3 bases removed from V and 0 bases from J, the gap between germline ends came to 12 bases. The CDR3 loop spans 16 amino acids. Germline values: CDR1 LNHDA, CDR2 SQIVND (reference sequence). DNA of the CDR3: TGTGCCAGTAGTATTAATGGAGCGAGCTCTGGAAACACCATATATTTT. This sequence encodes CASSINGASSGNTIYF.

The chain combines TRBV24-1 with TRBJ2-6; D might be TRBD1 (6 bases). The CDR3 is made up of 16 amino acids. In germline, CDR1 is KGHDR, CDR2 SFDVKD. Deletions cut 3 bases from V and 1 base from J, with 9 bases between. CDR3 nucleotides: TGTGCCACCAGTGATCCCCAGGGGTCTGGGGCCAACGTCCTGACTTTC. Encoded protein: CATSDPQGSGANVLTF.

The chain couples TRBV7-3 to TRBJ2-1, with 13 bases lining up with TRBD2. This CDR3 comprises 15 residues. The V and J ends lost 5 bases and 7 bases, in that order; junction bases with no gene match: 5. CDR1 SGHTA and CDR2 FQGTGA come from the germline V gene. DNA for the CDR3: TGTGCCAGCAGCCGAGGGACTAGCGGGGCTAATGAGCAGTTCTTC. Translation: CASSRGTSGANEQFF.